These 3 T cell receptor beta chains originate from one sample sequenced in a study of blood T cell repertoires in COVID-19. Clones were sequenced by immunoSEQ multiplex PCR, and TCRdb holds only the in-frame ones, with some missing. This sample has more than 150,000 clones; approximately 90% occur once, and the top ten carry 2.1%. The specimen sequenced was peripheral blood. The receptors originated from a man aged 65-85 years with active or convalescent COVID-19.

This chain links TRBV7-2 with TRBJ2-7; maybe TRBD1 (6 bases). Germline loops: CDR1 SGHTA, CDR2 FQGNSA. The CDR3 consists of 12 residues. The V and J ends lost 1 base and 6 bases respectively, with 7 bases between them. This CDR3 reads CASSLGGLEQYF. CDR3 in DNA: TGTGCCAGCAGCTTAGGGGGGCTCGAGCAGTACTTC. The variable domain in full, completed from reference TRBV7-2 and TRBJ2-7, reads GAGVSQSPSNKVTEKGKDVELRCDPISGHTALYWYRQSLGQGLEFLIYFQGNSAPDKSGLPSDRFSAERTGGSVSTLTIQRTQQEDSAVYLCASSLGGLEQYFGPGTRLTVT.

V is TRBV6-6 and J is TRBJ1-5, with 7 bases identical to TRBD1. With 0 bases clipped from V and 10 bases from J, the junction kept 9 bases outside the gene matches. CDR1 is MNHNY, CDR2 SVGAGI, per germline (reference sequence). The CDR3 extends over 15 amino acids. The CDR3 region has the DNA TGTGCCAGCAGTTACTCCAGGGGGTCTCGCCCTCCCCAGCATTTT. Translation: CASSYSRGSRPPQHF.

The chain uses TRBV5-6 and TRBJ2-5; 11 bases line up with TRBD2. The V gene end was trimmed by 3 bases and the J gene end by 3 bases; junction bases not matched to a gene: 1. The CDR3 is made up of 14 amino acids. CDR1 is SGHDT, CDR2 YYEEEE, per germline. For the CDR3, the DNA is TGTGCCAGCAGCTCGGGACTAGCGGAAGAGACCCAGTACTTC. This sequence encodes CASSSGLAEETQYF.